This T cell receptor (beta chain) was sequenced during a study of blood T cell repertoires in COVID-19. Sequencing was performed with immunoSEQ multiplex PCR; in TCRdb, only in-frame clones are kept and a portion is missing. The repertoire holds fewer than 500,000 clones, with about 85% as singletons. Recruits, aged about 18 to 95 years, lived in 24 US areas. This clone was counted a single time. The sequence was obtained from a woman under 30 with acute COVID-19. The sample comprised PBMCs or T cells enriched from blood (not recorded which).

CDR3 region: CSVSGDRVYTEAFF. CDR3 bases: TGCAGCGTCTCCGGGGACAGGGTTTACACTGAAGCTTTCTTT. V is TRBV29-1 and J is TRBJ1-1, with 9 bases aligning to TRBD1. CDR1 and CDR2 (germline): SQVTM, ANQGSEA. This CDR3 region has 14 residues. Trimming removed 6 bases from V and 3 bases from J; junction bases left unmatched: 8.